These 29 T cell receptor beta chains were sequenced from one sample in a study of OX40 agonist ivuxolimab in advanced cancers. TCRdb's table, derived via immunoSEQ multiplex PCR, lists solely in-frame clones and lacks some. The sample has around 110,000 clones, around 93% seen once. Specimen: CD4+ or CD8+ T cells sorted from blood, collected in a trial of the OX40 agonist ivuxolimab. These receptor sequences come from an adult with an advanced solid tumor such as melanoma, head and neck, liver or kidney cancer.

The chain has TRBV7-2 and TRBJ2-1; weak D call: TRBD2 (7 bases). The V end lost 5 bases, the J end lost 0 bases, and 14 bases lay between the germline ends. This CDR3 has 16 amino acids. CDR1 and CDR2 (germline): SGHTA, FQGNSA. CDR3 DNA: TGTGCCAGCAGCGGCGGGGGCCGTATCTCCTACAATGAGCAGTTCTTC. Protein sequence: CASSGGGRISYNEQFF. The whole variable domain, remainder taken from reference TRBV7-2 and TRBJ2-1, is GAGVSQSPSNKVTEKGKDVELRCDPISGHTALYWYRQSLGQGLEFLIYFQGNSAPDKSGLPSDRFSAERTGGSVSTLTIQRTQQEDSAVYLCASSGGGRISYNEQFFGPGTRLTVL.

The chain recombines TRBV5-1 with TRBJ1-1; no firm D call. Trimming left V 0 bases short and J 0 bases short, with 9 bases between. CDR1 is SGHRS and CDR2 is YFSETQ in the germline V gene. The CDR3 contains 15 residues. The CDR3 loop is CASSLGVSLNTEAFF. DNA of the CDR3: TGCGCCAGCAGCTTGGGGGTCAGCCTGAACACTGAAGCTTTCTTT.

The chain recombines TRBV5-4 with TRBJ2-7; D is uncertain. The CDR3 spans 12 residues. The V gene's germline CDR1 is SGHNT and CDR2 YYREEE (reference sequence). The V and J ends lost 2 bases and 3 bases respectively, with 6 bases between them. The CDR3 DNA follows: TGTGCCAGCAGCTTCCTAAACTACGAGCAGTACTTC. It encodes CASSFLNYEQYF.

This chain uses TRBV9 with TRBJ1-3, with D possibly matching TRBD1 (5 bases). There are 14 residues in the CDR3. Germline loops: CDR1 SGDLS, CDR2 YYNGEE. V lost 4 bases and J 6 bases, leaving 14 bases between the germline ends. CDR3 DNA: TGTGCCAGCAGCCCTGGGGGAAAAACAAACACCATATATTTT. This translates into CASSPGGKTNTIYF.

The chain is built from TRBV25-1 and TRBJ2-7, with D perhaps given as TRBD1 or TRBD2 (5 bases each). CDR1 is MGHDK and CDR2 is SYGVNS in the germline V gene. This CDR3 is 16 amino acids long. The V and J ends lost 4 bases and 5 bases respectively, with 21 bases between them. The CDR3 region is CASSAMGGDPNNEQYF. The CDR3 bases are TGTGCCAGCAGTGCCATGGGTGGGGACCCGAACAACGAGCAGTACTTC.

CDR3 residues: CAIASDPNYGYTF. Here the CDR3 DNA reads TGTGCCATCGCCTCGGACCCTAACTATGGCTACACCTTC. V is TRBV10-3 and J is TRBJ1-2, with D hard to call. Trimming took off 8 bases at V and 0 bases at J, with 10 bases between the two ends. Germline V lookup: CDR1 ENHRY, CDR2 SYGVKD. This CDR3 is 13 amino acids long.

The chain has TRBV11-2 and TRBJ2-1; TRBD2 matches at 8 bases. Germline V gene lookup returns CDR1 SGHAT and CDR2 FQNNGV. V shed 1 base and J 9 bases; nucleotides not matched to a gene: 8. This CDR3 spans 15 amino acids. The chain's CDR3 is CASSLAVAGTGEQFF. The CDR3 region has the DNA TGTGCCAGCAGCTTAGCGGTAGCGGGAACAGGTGAGCAGTTCTTC.

This clone was seen only once. The chain joins TRBV9 to TRBJ2-3; D remains unclear. V was clipped by 4 bases and J by 0 bases, with 6 bases between them. Germline V gene lookup returns CDR1 SGDLS and CDR2 YYNGEE. The CDR3 has 13 amino acids. As DNA, the CDR3 is TGTGCCAGCAGCCCAACTAGCACAGATACGCAGTATTTT. This translates into CASSPTSTDTQYF.

This sequence joins TRBV18 and TRBJ1-1; perhaps TRBD1 as D (5 bases). The V end lost 6 bases, the J end lost 1 base, and 12 bases lay between the germline ends. Germline V gene sequence: CDR1 KGHSH, CDR2 LQKENI. The CDR3 has 14 amino acids. CDR3 DNA sequence: TGTGCCAGCTCTCTCGACAGAAAGAACACTGAAGCTTTCTTT. Encoded protein: CASSLDRKNTEAFF.

The gene calls are TRBV19 and TRBJ2-2, with 7 nucleotides matching TRBD1. Germline CDR1 and CDR2: LNHDA and SQIVND (reference sequence). The junction had 4 bases not matched to a gene; V was cut back by 5 bases and J by 4 bases. CDR3 length: 14 residues. CDR3 sequence reads: CASSPGTVTGELFF. As DNA, the CDR3 is TGTGCCAGTAGTCCCGGGACAGTCACCGGGGAGCTGTTTTTT. Together with reference TRBV19 and TRBJ2-2, the CDR3 gives the full variable domain: DGGITQSPKYLFRKEGQNVTLSCEQNLNHDAMYWYRQDPGQGLRLIYYSQIVNDFQKGDIAEGYSVSREKKESFPLTVTSAQKNPTAFYLCASSPGTVTGELFFGEGSRLTVL.

The CDR3 bases are TGCAGCGTCCGGACAGACCAAGAGACCCAGTACTTC. This translates into CSVRTDQETQYF. The chain recombines TRBV29-1 with TRBJ2-5, with a weak D call TRBD1 (6 bases). Germline loops: CDR1 SQVTM, CDR2 ANQGSEA. The CDR3 covers 12 residues. Deletions cut 6 bases from V and 0 bases from J, with 8 bases between.

The CDR3 coding sequence is TGTGCCAGCATGAGGGGGGGATTTACTGACAATGAGCAGTTCTTC. Protein sequence: CASMRGGFTDNEQFF. The chain combines TRBV6-5 with TRBJ2-1; maybe TRBD2 (7 bases). The CDR3 has 15 amino acids. The V gene's germline CDR1 is MNHEY and CDR2 SVGAGI. The V end lost 7 bases, the J end lost 5 bases, and 18 bases lay between the germline ends.

V is TRBV7-2 and J is TRBJ2-3; no clear D. Germline loops: CDR1 SGHTA, CDR2 FQGNSA. This CDR3 region has 13 residues. V dropped 4 bases and J dropped 2 bases, with 7 bases sitting between them. Here the CDR3 reads CASSSPPTDTQYF. CDR3 nucleotides: TGTGCCAGCAGCTCACCCCCCACAGATACGCAGTATTTT.

V is TRBV6-6 and J is TRBJ1-4, with D maybe TRBD1 (5 bases). CDR3 size: 15 residues. V lost 0 bases and J 5 bases, leaving 10 bases between the germline ends. In germline, CDR1 is MNHNY, CDR2 SVGAGI (reference sequence). In DNA, the CDR3 is TGTGCCAGCAGTTACTCAGGGGTGGGAAATGAAAAACTGTTTTTT. The encoded protein is CASSYSGVGNEKLFF.

The V gene is TRBV5-1, the J gene TRBJ1-3, with D maybe TRBD1 (5 bases). The CDR3 covers 16 residues. V gave up 5 bases and J gave up 0 bases, with 15 bases separating them. CDR1 and CDR2 from the germline V gene are SGHRS and YFSETQ. This CDR3 is CASSYYDGGSGNTIYF. The CDR3 nucleotides are TGCGCCAGCAGTTACTATGACGGGGGCTCTGGAAACACCATATATTTT.

The chain employs TRBV18 and TRBJ1-2; no clear D. Germline V lookup: CDR1 KGHSH, CDR2 LQKENI. The CDR3 extends over 15 amino acids. V was cut by 6 bases and J by 1 base, with 15 bases left in between. As DNA, the CDR3 is TGTGCCAGCTCTCCCCTTAAGGATCTTAACTATGGCTACACCTTC. This gives the protein CASSPLKDLNYGYTF.

The chain joins TRBV27 to TRBJ2-7; the match to TRBD1 covers 7 bases. This CDR3 spans 13 amino acids. The junction had 5 bases not matched to a gene; V was cut back by 2 bases and J by 7 bases. The germline V gene has CDR1 MNHEY and CDR2 SMNVEV (reference sequence). The CDR3 DNA is TGTGCCAGCAGTTTAATGTGGGACAGAGAGCAGTACTTC. As protein: CASSLMWDREQYF.

This chain connects TRBV5-1 to TRBJ1-1; perhaps TRBD1 as D (6 bases). CDR1 and CDR2 (germline): SGHRS, YFSETQ. CDR3 size: 14 residues. Trimming removed 9 bases from V and 1 base from J, with 16 bases in between. Written as DNA, the CDR3 is TGCGCCACCACTACCGGGGGCCAGAACACTGAAGCTTTCTTT. It specifies CATTTGGQNTEAFF.

The rearrangement joins TRBV5-1 to TRBJ2-7; TRBD2 matches at 7 bases. Germline lookup yields CDR1 SGHRS and CDR2 YFSETQ. With V trimmed by 4 bases and J by 6 bases, 10 bases remained unmatched. The CDR3 has 14 residues. The CDR3 DNA reads TGCGCCAGCAGCCAAGGGACTATCTCGGGCGAGCAGTACTTC. Its translation is CASSQGTISGEQYF.

The rearrangement joins TRBV7-3 to TRBJ2-5; weak D call: TRBD1 (6 bases). V lost 2 bases, J lost 2 bases, and 15 bases lay in between. The length of the CDR3 is 16 residues. In germline, CDR1 is SGHTA, CDR2 FQGTGA. The CDR3 sequence is CASSLSGPGEQETQYF. The CDR3 nucleotides are TGTGCCAGCAGCTTATCGGGGCCAGGGGAACAAGAGACCCAGTACTTC.

The rearrangement links TRBV27 to TRBJ1-1; D remains unclear. Germline V gene data show CDR1 as MNHEY and CDR2 as SMNVEV (reference sequence). V lost 1 base and J 1 base, leaving 10 bases between the germline ends. The CDR3 extends over 15 amino acids. The CDR3 sequence: CASSLFGQPNTEAFF. Here the CDR3 DNA reads TGTGCCAGCAGTTTATTTGGGCAGCCGAACACTGAAGCTTTCTTT.

V gene TRBV19 combines with J gene TRBJ1-6; D might be TRBD1 (6 bases). The V gene's germline CDR1 is LNHDA and CDR2 SQIVND (reference sequence). The CDR3 extends over 14 amino acids. V lost 9 bases and J 4 bases, leaving 13 bases between the germline ends. The CDR3 sequence is CASRDKGYNSPLHF. In DNA form, the CDR3 reads TGTGCCAGCCGGGACAAGGGATATAATTCACCCCTCCACTTT.

In this sample, this clone turned up once. The gene calls are TRBV7-3 and TRBJ2-3, with D possibly being TRBD1 (5 bases). The CDR3 sequence is 18 residues long. The germline gives CDR1 SGHTA, CDR2 FQGTGA. Trimming shortened V by 5 bases and J by 2 bases, and 23 bases separated the two germline ends. Written as DNA, the CDR3 is TGTGCCAGCAGCCCAAATGGGGCACAGATAACCACCACAGATACGCAGTATTTT. This encodes CASSPNGAQITTTDTQYF.

The genes are TRBV11-3 and TRBJ2-5; 7 nucleotides line up with TRBD1. V shed 1 base and J 4 bases; nucleotides not matched to a gene: 6. Germline CDR1 and CDR2: SGHNT and YENEEA. The CDR3 sequence is 15 residues long. CDR3 nucleotides: TGTGCCAGCAGCTTAGGAAAGGGGGCTTCAGAGACCCAGTACTTC. As protein: CASSLGKGASETQYF.

This chain connects TRBV18 to TRBJ2-7; the D gene is possibly TRBD1 (6 bases). The germline CDR1 and CDR2 sequences are KGHSH and LQKENI. The CDR3 runs to 14 residues. Trimming shortened V by 4 bases and J by 6 bases, and 16 bases separated the two germline ends. This chain's CDR3 is CASSLLGQGSEQYF. Here the CDR3 DNA reads TGTGCCAGCTCACTCCTTGGGCAGGGGAGCGAGCAGTACTTC.

This clone was seen just once. The gene calls are TRBV5-1 and TRBJ2-1, with 10 bases that match TRBD2. The V gene end was trimmed by 3 bases and the J gene end by 0 bases; junction bases not matched to a gene: 9. Germline V gives CDR1 SGHRS, CDR2 YFSETQ. This CDR3 has 18 residues. CDR3 coding DNA: TGCGCCAGCAGCTCTCGACTAGCGGGTGTCAGCTCCTACAATGAGCAGTTCTTC. This codes for CASSSRLAGVSSYNEQFF.

The chain employs TRBV27 and TRBJ2-2; 7 bases are a match to TRBD1. Per germline, CDR1 MNHEY and CDR2 SMNVEV (reference sequence). V shed 8 bases, J shed 0 bases, and the junction held 6 bases outside the gene matches. There are 15 residues in the CDR3. CDR3 in DNA: TGTGCCAGCCGGGACAGCCCGCCGAACACCGGGGAGCTGTTTTTT. Translation gives CASRDSPPNTGELFF.

This chain joins TRBV5-4 and TRBJ2-2; D is undetermined. Trimming took off 2 bases at V and 0 bases at J, with 11 bases between the two ends. The CDR3 is made up of 16 amino acids. Germline V CDR1 and CDR2: SGHNT, YYREEE (reference sequence). The CDR3 sequence: CASSLVTPPNTGELFF. The CDR3 DNA is TGTGCCAGCAGCTTAGTTACCCCTCCGAACACCGGGGAGCTGTTTTTT.

This clone has only one observation. The V gene is TRBV7-6, the J gene TRBJ2-5; D not resolved. The CDR3 totals 12 residues. The germline V gene has CDR1 SGHVS and CDR2 FNYEAQ. V was cut by 5 bases and J by 1 base, with 5 bases left in between. DNA of the CDR3: TGTGCCAGCAGCCTTTTCCAAGAGACCCAGTACTTC. Amino acid sequence: CASSLFQETQYF.